The rows below give T cell receptor beta chains drawn from one sample of a study of graft-versus-host responses after intestinal transplantation. Measured with immunoSEQ multiplex PCR; TCRdb has only the in-frame clones, and not every one. Of over 100,000 clones listed, roughly nine tenths are singletons. These TCRs are of unknown antigen specificity. Material: unstimulated CD4+ T cells sorted from spleen or lymph node cells, obtained before intestinal transplant. The receptors were gathered from a human donor who received an intestinal transplant. The CDR3 runs from the conserved cysteine through the conserved F or W. D genes are given only for firm matches.

V gene: TRBV2
CDR3 length: 13
D gene: TRBD1
J gene: TRBJ1-3
CDR3 protein: CASRQGQGNTIYF

V gene: TRBV6-1
CDR3 length: 16
D gene: TRBD2
J gene: TRBJ2-1
CDR3 protein: CASSATSGGSYNEQFF

V gene: TRBV5-1
CDR3 length: 15
D gene: NA
J gene: TRBJ2-6
CDR3 protein: CASSPEISGANVLTF

V gene: TRBV7-7
CDR3 length: 15
D gene: TRBD2
J gene: TRBJ2-3
CDR3 protein: CASSLGLAGGDTQYF

V gene: TRBV7-2
CDR3 length: 15
D gene: TRBD1
J gene: TRBJ1-2
CDR3 protein: CASSRTRGQDYGYTF

V gene: TRBV7-9
CDR3 length: 11
D gene: NA
J gene: TRBJ2-1
CDR3 protein: CARGDFPNQFF

V gene: TRBV5-1
CDR3 length: 15
D gene: TRBD1
J gene: TRBJ1-6
CDR3 protein: CASSLGQGDNSPLHF

V gene: TRBV18
CDR3 length: 16
D gene: NA
J gene: TRBJ2-7
CDR3 protein: CASSLVSAEGSYEQYF

V gene: TRBV2
CDR3 length: 15
D gene: NA
J gene: TRBJ1-2
CDR3 protein: CASSEPPRGGYGYTF

V gene: TRBV7-7
CDR3 length: 13
D gene: NA
J gene: TRBJ2-3
CDR3 protein: CASSLVEGHTQYF

V gene: TRBV7-3
CDR3 length: 14
D gene: NA
J gene: TRBJ2-3
CDR3 protein: CASSINGGQDTQYF

V gene: TRBV9
CDR3 length: 14
D gene: NA
J gene: TRBJ1-1
CDR3 protein: CASSARTLGTEAFF

V gene: TRBV7-2
CDR3 length: 17
D gene: NA
J gene: TRBJ2-5
CDR3 protein: CASSLNPVGLRGETQYF

V gene: TRBV19
CDR3 length: 15
D gene: NA
J gene: TRBJ1-5
CDR3 protein: CASSTLKVPNQPQHF